These T cell receptor beta chains were read from a single sample in a study of CD8+CD57+ T cells in acquired aplastic anemia. MiXCR, run by TCRdb on the reads, gives a single entry per CDR3 protein. The top ten clones hold approximately 46% of a sample with about 180,000 distinct CDR3 sequences, roughly three fifths of them seen once. Source material: sorted CD4+, CD8+, or CD8+CD57+ T cells (not recorded which) from PBMCs. The receptors shown here come from a human donor with aplastic anemia. Both conserved end residues are part of each CDR3. Each record gives: clone size, J gene, V gene, D gene, CDR3 protein, CDR3 DNA. The D gene is left open where the match is weak. Expanded clones get a size class; other rows say once, few or many, or leave the size out.

many | TRBJ2-5 | TRBV20-1 | NA | CSARDSTKRVETQYF | TGCAGTGCTAGAGATAGCACAAAACGGGTTGAGACCCAGTACTTC
many | TRBJ1-1 | TRBV12-5 | NA | CASGWDTNTEAFF | TGTGCTAGTGGTTGGGACACCAACACTGAAGCTTTCTTT
NA | TRBJ1-2 | TRBV20-1 | NA | CSARETGVYGYTF | TGCAGTGCTAGAGAGACAGGCGTCTATGGCTACACCTTC
many | TRBJ2-7 | TRBV9 | TRBD1 | CASSTQTGTARYEQYF | TGTGCCAGCAGCACGCAAACCGGGACAGCTAGATACGAGCAGTACTTC
many | TRBJ2-7 | TRBV5-1 | NA | CASSPRDTEQYF | TGCGCCAGCAGCCCGAGGGACACCGAGCAGTACTTC
NA | TRBJ2-3 | TRBV24-1 | TRBD2 | CATSDPGLAGGPLTDTQYF | TGTGCCACCAGTGATCCGGGACTAGCGGGGGGCCCCCTCACAGATACGCAGTATTTT
NA | TRBJ2-4 | TRBV2 | NA | CASKVGAVRYF | TGTGCCAGCAAGGTGGGGGCAGTTCGGTACTTC
NA | TRBJ2-5 | TRBV2 | TRBD2 | CASSARLAGVSQYF | TGTGCCAGCAGCGCCCGACTAGCGGGAGTGTCTCAGTACTTC
NA | TRBJ2-7 | TRBV5-6 | TRBD2 | CASSSTSGGAYEQYF | TGTGCCAGCAGTTCGACCAGCGGGGGAGCCTACGAGCAGTACTTC
NA | TRBJ1-1 | TRBV4-1 | NA | CASSQGFGGTEAFF | TGCGCCAGCAGCCAAGGCTTTGGGGGCACTGAAGCTTTCTTT
many | TRBJ2-1 | TRBV25-1 | NA | CASSESTGEVNEQFF | TGTGCCAGCAGTGAATCTACAGGGGAGGTGAATGAGCAGTTCTTC
NA | TRBJ2-1 | TRBV10-1 | TRBD2 | CATSTGTSGSNEQFF | TGCGCCACCTCAACCGGGACTAGCGGGAGCAATGAGCAGTTCTTC
NA | TRBJ2-7 | TRBV5-1 | TRBD2 | CASTRGGAGGTYEQYF | TGCGCCAGCACCCGAGGGGGAGCGGGGGGAACTTACGAGCAGTACTTC
NA | TRBJ2-7 | TRBV7-2 | TRBD1 | CASRHDQGAVYEQYF | TGTGCCAGCAGGCACGACCAGGGGGCAGTGTACGAGCAGTACTTC
NA | TRBJ1-1 | TRBV19 | NA | CASSISAIMNTEAFF | TGTGCCAGTAGTATATCTGCGATCATGAACACTGAAGCTTTCTTT
NA | TRBJ1-5 | TRBV2 | NA | CASSSREAQHF | TGTGCCAGCAGTTCTCGGGAGGCCCAGCATTTT